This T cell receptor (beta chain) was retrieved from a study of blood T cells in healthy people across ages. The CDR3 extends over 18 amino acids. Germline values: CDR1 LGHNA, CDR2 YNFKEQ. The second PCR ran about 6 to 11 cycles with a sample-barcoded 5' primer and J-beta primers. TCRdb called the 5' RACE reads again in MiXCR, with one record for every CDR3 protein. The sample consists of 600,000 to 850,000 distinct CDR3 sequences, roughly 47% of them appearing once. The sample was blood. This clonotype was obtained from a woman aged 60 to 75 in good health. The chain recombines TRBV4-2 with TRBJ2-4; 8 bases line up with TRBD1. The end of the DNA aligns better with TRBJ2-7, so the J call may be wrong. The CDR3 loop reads CASSQDPDLDRASYEQYF. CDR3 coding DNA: TGTGCCAGCAGCCAAGATCCTGACTTGGACAGGGCGTCCTACGAGCAGTACTTC.